This T cell receptor (beta chain) was found in a study of HIV-infected patients and healthy controls. General study results and limits: HIV+ repertoires were severely depleted of MAIT alpha-chain CDR3s, unlike healthy controls.

Per germline, CDR1 MNHEY and CDR2 SVGAGI. V lost 6 bases to trimming and J lost 0 bases, with 8 bases between them. This CDR3 has 13 residues. Reverse transcription used around 480 ng RNA and constant-region primers for alpha and beta. Separate chain-specific third strand synthesis with multiplexing indices produced the alpha and beta libraries. Each CDR3 protein gets one entry after TCRdb re-called the 5' RACE reads with MiXCR. The table lists some 25,000 distinct CDR3 sequences, 8.5% of them singletons. This clonotype was counted ten times or more. The antigen remains unidentified. No cell fractionation was done, so the repertoire covers all unsorted peripheral blood T cells.

The chain employs TRBV6-5 and TRBJ1-1; D gene uncertain. Specimen: blood. This receptor was taken from an adult in good health. In DNA form, the CDR3 reads TGTGCCAGCAGCCACAGAATGAACACTGAAGCTTTCTTT. As protein: CASSHRMNTEAFF.